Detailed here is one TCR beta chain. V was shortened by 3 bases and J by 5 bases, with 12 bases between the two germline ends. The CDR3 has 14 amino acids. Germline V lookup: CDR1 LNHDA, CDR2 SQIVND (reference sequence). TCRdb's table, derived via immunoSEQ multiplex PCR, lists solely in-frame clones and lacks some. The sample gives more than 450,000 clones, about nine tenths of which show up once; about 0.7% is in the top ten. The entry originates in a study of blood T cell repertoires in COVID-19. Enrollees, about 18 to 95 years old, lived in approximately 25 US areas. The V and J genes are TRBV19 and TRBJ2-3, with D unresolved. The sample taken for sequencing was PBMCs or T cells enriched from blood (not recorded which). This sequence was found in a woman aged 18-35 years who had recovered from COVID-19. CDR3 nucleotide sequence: TGTGCCAGTAGTATTAGTTTATCGGGAGATACGCAGTATTTT. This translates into CASSISLSGDTQYF.